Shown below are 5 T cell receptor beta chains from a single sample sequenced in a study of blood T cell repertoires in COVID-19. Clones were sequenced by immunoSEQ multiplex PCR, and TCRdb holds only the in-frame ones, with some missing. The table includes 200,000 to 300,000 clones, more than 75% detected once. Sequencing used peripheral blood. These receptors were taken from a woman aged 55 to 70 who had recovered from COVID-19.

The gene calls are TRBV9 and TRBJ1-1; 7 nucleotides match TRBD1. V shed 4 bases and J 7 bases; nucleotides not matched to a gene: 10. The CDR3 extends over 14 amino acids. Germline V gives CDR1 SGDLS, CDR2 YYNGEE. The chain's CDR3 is CASSLGGQMLEAFF. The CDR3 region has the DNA TGTGCCAGCAGCTTGGGGGGACAGATGCTTGAAGCTTTCTTT.

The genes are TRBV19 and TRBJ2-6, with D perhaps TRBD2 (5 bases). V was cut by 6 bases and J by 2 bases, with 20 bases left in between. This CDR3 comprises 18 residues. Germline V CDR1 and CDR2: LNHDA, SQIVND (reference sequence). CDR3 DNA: TGTGCCAGTAGCCCAAATCGGGGATTGGGCCCTGGGGCCAACGTCCTGACTTTC. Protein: CASSPNRGLGPGANVLTF. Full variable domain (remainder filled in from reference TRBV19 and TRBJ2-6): DGGITQSPKYLFRKEGQNVTLSCEQNLNHDAMYWYRQDPGQGLRLIYYSQIVNDFQKGDIAEGYSVSREKKESFPLTVTSAQKNPTAFYLCASSPNRGLGPGANVLTFGAGSRLTVL.

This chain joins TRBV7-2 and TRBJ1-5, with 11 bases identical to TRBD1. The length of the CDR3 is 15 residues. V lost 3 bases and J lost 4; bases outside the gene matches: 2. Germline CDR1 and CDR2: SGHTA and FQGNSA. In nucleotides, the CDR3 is TGTGCCAGCAGCTTGGGACAGGGGGATAATCAGCCCCAGCATTTT. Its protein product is CASSLGQGDNQPQHF.

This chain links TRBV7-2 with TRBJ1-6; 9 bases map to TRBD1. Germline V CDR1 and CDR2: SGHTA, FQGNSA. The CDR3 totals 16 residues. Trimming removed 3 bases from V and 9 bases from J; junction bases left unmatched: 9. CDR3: CASSFTGGRLSSPLHF. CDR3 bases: TGTGCCAGCAGCTTTACAGGGGGCCGGTTATCTTCACCCCTCCACTTT.

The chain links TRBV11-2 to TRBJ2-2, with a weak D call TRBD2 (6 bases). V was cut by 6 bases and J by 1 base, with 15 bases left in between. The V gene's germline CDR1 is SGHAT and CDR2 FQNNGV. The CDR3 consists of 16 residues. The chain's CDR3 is CASRPRGRENTGELFF. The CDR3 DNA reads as TGTGCCAGCAGGCCGCGGGGCAGGGAGAACACCGGGGAGCTGTTTTTT. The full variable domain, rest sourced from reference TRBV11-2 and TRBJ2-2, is EAGVAQSPRYKIIEKRQSVAFWCNPISGHATLYWYQQILGQGPKLLIQFQNNGVVDDSQLPKDRFSAERLKGVDSTLKIQPAKLEDSAVYLCASRPRGRENTGELFFGEGSRLTVL.